This T cell receptor (beta chain) was recovered during a study of Ad26.COV2.S vaccination and SARS-CoV-2 variants. Study results and caveats: Measurement of non-spike TCR breadth gave similar results in vaccine and placebo recipients.

Generated by immunoSEQ multiplex PCR, the TCRdb table keeps only in-frame clones and is missing some. Counted here are 200,000 to 300,000 clones, roughly 90% occurring once; the ten biggest clones make up around a tenth. Comments on this clone: Its target is unknown.

Specified treatment: roughly 18 received Ad26.COV2.S at low or high dose, single or two shots; 5 received placebo; per-sample allocation not given. It was on day 63 after the first vaccine or placebo injection that samples were taken. Ad26.COV2.S expressed prefusion-stabilized spike from the original Wuhan strain. The CDR3 has 14 amino acids. Trimming removed 4 bases at V and 4 bases at J, with 13 bases between. CDR1 is MGHDK, CDR2 SYGVNS, per germline. The clonotype originates from a person between 18 and 59 years old who received the Ad26.COV2.S COVID-19 vaccine or a placebo. The V and J genes are TRBV25-1 and TRBJ1-1, with TRBD1 as a possible D gene (5 bases). This specimen was peripheral blood, taken in a trial of Ad26.COV2.S vaccine versus placebo. The DNA of the CDR3 is TGTGCCAGCAGTGGCATCGGGGGTACCACTGAAGCTTTCTTT. As protein: CASSGIGGTTEAFF.